The present entry profiles one TCR beta chain with its context. Its cognate antigen is unknown. This entry is derived from a study of long-term antiretroviral therapy in people with HIV. Study details: Initial samples were collected about a decade before the 2015 immediate-ART recommendation.

Study-level findings and limits: Those clones which expanded before ART made up the dominant part of the repertoire at all time points.

CDR1 SGDLS and CDR2 YYNGEE come from the germline V gene. The ends were cut back, 4 bases at V and 2 bases at J, with 6 bases in the middle. This CDR3 is built from 12 residues. It was version v3.0 of the immunoSEQ assay that was run at survey level. Assay: immunoSEQ multiplex PCR; the TCRdb copy retains only in-frame clones and omits some. The sample has about 21,000 clones, more than 70% seen once; the top ten hold roughly 4.8%. This chain connects TRBV9 to TRBJ1-1; D remains unclear. This sample comprised unsorted PBMCs, obtained 1.3 years after starting antiretroviral therapy. The TCR sequence derives from a man between 60 and 70 years old with HIV. For the CDR3, the DNA is TGTGCCAGCAGCCTAGACAACACTGAAGCTTTCTTT. Its translation is CASSLDNTEAFF.